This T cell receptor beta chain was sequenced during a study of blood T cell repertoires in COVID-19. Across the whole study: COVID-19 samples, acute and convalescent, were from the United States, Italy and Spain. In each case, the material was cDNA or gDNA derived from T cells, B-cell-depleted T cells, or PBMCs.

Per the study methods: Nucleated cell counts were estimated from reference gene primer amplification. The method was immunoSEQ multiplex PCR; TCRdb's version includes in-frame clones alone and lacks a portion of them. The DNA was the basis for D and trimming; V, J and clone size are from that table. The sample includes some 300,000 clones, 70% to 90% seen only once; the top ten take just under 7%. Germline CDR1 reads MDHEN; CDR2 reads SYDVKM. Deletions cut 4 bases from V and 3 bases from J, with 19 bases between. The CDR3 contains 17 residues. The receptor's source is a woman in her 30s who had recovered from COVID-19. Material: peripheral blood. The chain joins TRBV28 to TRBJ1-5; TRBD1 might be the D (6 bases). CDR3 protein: CASSSVRGARDNQPQHF. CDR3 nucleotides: TGTGCCAGCAGTTCCGTCCGGGGGGCGCGGGACAATCAGCCCCAGCATTTT.